These T cell receptor beta chains were read from a single sample in a study of beta chain features in type 1 diabetes. Sequenced by immunoSEQ multiplex PCR; TCRdb stores in-frame clones only, minus some. The table has roughly 250,000 clones, roughly 20% seen once; the top ten hold around 0.028%. Sample: naive CD4+ T cells from blood. Every receptor here comes from a woman in her thirties or forties with type 1 diabetes. CDR3s include the opening cysteine and the closing phenylalanine or tryptophan. Fields, in order: clone size, V gene, D gene, J gene, CDR3 DNA, CDR3 protein. A D gene is named only where the DNA matches it firmly. For some rows the clone size is stated as once, few or many, or as a class when expanded; others skip it.

size: -; V: TRBV15; D: -; J: TRBJ2-2; DNA: TGTGCCACCAGCAGGGGCCAGGGGGGAGGGGAGCTGTTTTTT; CDR3: CATSRGQGGGELFF
size: -; V: TRBV7-3; D: -; J: TRBJ2-7; DNA: TGTGCCAGCAGTCGCGACAGCGACGGCTACGAGCAGTACTTC; CDR3: CASSRDSDGYEQYF
size: few; V: TRBV5-1; D: -; J: TRBJ1-2; DNA: TGCGCCAGCAGCCTACTACGGGGGTATGGCTACACCTTC; CDR3: CASSLLRGYGYTF
size: few; V: TRBV9; D: -; J: TRBJ1-4; DNA: TGTGCCAGCAGCGGAGGAACCGGGACACCCCATGAAAAACTGTTTTTT; CDR3: CASSGGTGTPHEKLFF
size: few; V: TRBV18; D: TRBD1; J: TRBJ2-3; DNA: TGTGCCAGCTCACCACCGAGGGGGCCCCCCACAGATACGCAGTATTTT; CDR3: CASSPPRGPPTDTQYF
size: few; V: TRBV7-6; D: TRBD2; J: TRBJ2-5; DNA: TGTGCCAGCAGCTCGAGTCCCTTAGCGGGCCAAGAGACCCAGTACTTC; CDR3: CASSSSPLAGQETQYF
size: -; V: TRBV28; D: -; J: TRBJ2-7; DNA: TGTGCCAGCTCGCTAGCGCCGGTCGAGCAGTACTTC; CDR3: CASSLAPVEQYF
size: -; V: TRBV23-1; D: -; J: TRBJ2-3; DNA: TGCGCCAGCAGTCGGGGCGGGGACGGCACAGATACGCAGTATTTT; CDR3: CASSRGGDGTDTQYF
size: -; V: TRBV7-9; D: -; J: TRBJ1-1; DNA: TGTGCCAGCACCGCCCCAGAGGGGAGGGGAGCTTTCTTT; CDR3: CASTAPEGRGAFF
size: -; V: TRBV2; D: -; J: TRBJ1-4; DNA: TGTGCCAGCAGGAGACAGGCCCTGAGGACTTTT; CDR3: CASRRQALRTF
size: few; V: TRBV29-1; D: TRBD1; J: TRBJ1-2; DNA: TGCAGCGCCCTACAGGGGGCCCGGGATGGCTACACCTTC; CDR3: CSALQGARDGYTF
size: few; V: TRBV18; D: TRBD1; J: TRBJ2-2; DNA: TGTGCCAGCTCACCACCAGGGGGCCTCAACACCGGGGAGCTGTTTTTT; CDR3: CASSPPGGLNTGELFF
size: few; V: TRBV9; D: -; J: TRBJ2-3; DNA: TGTGCCAGCAGCTTGGACTCAGATACGCAGTATTTT; CDR3: CASSLDSDTQYF